This T cell receptor beta chain was sequenced in a study of shared clonotypes between healthy human individuals. Overall study context: Donors consisted of two women and a few men between 18 and 49.

General study findings and limits: Read depth was anticipated to influence clonotype sharing among donors.

Worth noting for this clone: The antigen is not known.

Repertoires were generated with immunoSEQ multiplex PCR, while TCRdb's copy carries only in-frame clones and drops some. The data contain hundreds of thousands of clones, around 75% of them singletons. CDR1 is MNHNY and CDR2 is SVGAGI in the germline V gene (reference sequence). The CDR3 is 11 amino acids. V was clipped by 5 bases and J by 5 bases, with 4 bases between them. Unsorted material relied on roughly 86 million PBMCs as the source of genomic DNA. The source material was PBMCs. This TCR derives from a woman aged 40 to 50 in good health. Some clones in this sample may be carry-over from other donors' samples. J is TRBJ1-5 and V is TRBV6-6; D is unclear. For the CDR3, the DNA is TGTGCCAGCAGTCGAGATCAGCCCCAGCATTTT. The encoded protein is CASSRDQPQHF.